A selection of T cell receptor beta chains follows, all from one sample in a study of CD8 T cells in Susac syndrome. TCRdb reprocessed the immunoSEQ multiplex PCR reads via MiXCR and lists one record per CDR3 protein. The sample lists some 96,000 distinct CDR3 sequences, roughly 94% occurring once. Sequencing was done on a sample of CD4+ T cells from PBMCs. The receptor source for this set is a human donor with Susac syndrome. CDR3s include the opening cysteine and the closing phenylalanine or tryptophan. D genes are given only for firm matches. A row's size may be missing; if present it is once, few, many or a size class.

D gene,clone size,V gene,J gene,CDR3 DNA,CDR3 protein
.,few,TRBV5-4,TRBJ2-7,TGTGCCAGCAGCCGAAATTCCTACGAGCAGTACTTC,CASSRNSYEQYF
.,.,TRBV18,TRBJ1-5,TGTGCCAGCTCACAATCCGGACAGAGAACAGAGCCCCAGCATTTT,CASSQSGQRTEPQHF
.,once,TRBV7-2,TRBJ1-1,TGTGCCAGCAGTCCGAGAGGGGGGAACACTGAAGCTTTCTTT,CASSPRGGNTEAFF
.,.,TRBV18,TRBJ2-5,TGTGCCAGCTCACCGTCTGCGTGGGGATCGTGGACCCAGTACTTC,CASSPSAWGSWTQYF
.,.,TRBV12-3/TRBV12-4,TRBJ2-3,TGTGCCAGCAGTTTGGACGGGGGAAGCACAGATACGCAGTATTTT,CASSLDGGSTDTQYF
.,.,TRBV6-2/TRBV6-3,TRBJ2-3,TGTGCCAGCAGTTACGGAAATACGCAGTATTTT,CASSYGNTQYF
TRBD2,.,TRBV7-9,TRBJ2-3,TGTGCCAGCAGCTCGCAGAGCGGGGGGATCACAGATACGCAGTATTTT,CASSSQSGGITDTQYF
.,.,TRBV30,TRBJ1-1,TGTGCCTGGAGTGTATCCTTGGGGAACACTGAAGCTTTCTTT,CAWSVSLGNTEAFF
.,.,TRBV30,TRBJ1-5,TGTGCCTGGAGTGGACTAGAGGGGAATCAGCCCCAGCATTTT,CAWSGLEGNQPQHF
.,once,TRBV3-1,TRBJ1-5,TGTGCCAGCAGCCAATCCCGGGGGCTGATTCAGCCCCAGCATTTT,CASSQSRGLIQPQHF
.,.,TRBV30,TRBJ1-3,TGTGCCTGGAACTATGTGGGGGCATCTGGAAACACCATATATTTT,CAWNYVGASGNTIYF
TRBD1,.,TRBV7-2,TRBJ1-2,TGTGCCAGCAGCACGGACAGGAGGGGAGGCTACACCTTC,CASSTDRRGGYTF
.,.,TRBV2,TRBJ1-5,TGTGCCAGCAGTGATAGGGGCGGTAGCAATCAGCCCCAGCATTTT,CASSDRGGSNQPQHF
.,.,TRBV12-3/TRBV12-4,TRBJ2-7,TGTGCCAGCAGTGGTCCGGGATACGAGCAGTACTTC,CASSGPGYEQYF
.,.,TRBV24-1,TRBJ2-5,TGTGCCACCAGTGATTCCCGACAGGGAGGGTCTCAGGGAGAGACCCAGTACTTC,CATSDSRQGGSQGETQYF
.,once,TRBV29-1,TRBJ2-5,TGCAGCGTCACCCCTTTGATGCCAGGGGTCTTGCGAGAGACCCAGTACTTC,CSVTPLMPGVLRETQYF
.,.,TRBV19,TRBJ2-1,TGTGCCAGTAGTATGGGGCTCAGGGATGAGCAGTTCTTC,CASSMGLRDEQFF